These 14 T cell receptor beta chains were sequenced from one sample in a study of shared clonotypes between healthy human individuals. Produced via immunoSEQ multiplex PCR; TCRdb's table is partial and in-frame only. The sample has about 2.3 million clones; over 85% are singletons. Material for sequencing was naive CD4+ T cells from PBMCs. Subset here: CD45RA+ positively selected. The receptors stem from a man aged 18 to 30 in good health. Some clones in this sample may be carry-over from other donors' samples.

This clone has a handful of counts. This chain joins TRBV29-1 and TRBJ1-1; D ambiguous. The CDR3 spans 13 residues. CDR1 and CDR2 (germline): SQVTM, ANQGSEA. V lost 7 bases to trimming and J lost 0 bases, with 12 bases between them. The CDR3 reads CSANRQVNTEAFF. CDR3 DNA sequence: TGCAGCGCTAACCGGCAGGTGAACACTGAAGCTTTCTTT.

The rearrangement links TRBV6-6 to TRBJ1-5, with 10 bases identical to TRBD1. Germline V lookup: CDR1 MNHNY, CDR2 SVGAGI (reference sequence). V dropped 6 bases and J dropped 3; count of bases not matched to a gene: 5. The CDR3 is 15 residues long. The CDR3 DNA sequence: TGTGCCAGCAGCGGGACAGGGGTGGACAATCAGCCCCAGCATTTT. This translates into CASSGTGVDNQPQHF.

In this sample, this clone turned up once. The genes are TRBV28 and TRBJ2-1; 11 positions match TRBD1. CDR3 length: 17 residues. Looked up from germline, CDR1 is MDHEN and CDR2 is SYDVKM. Unmatched junction bases numbered 11, after V lost 6 bases and J lost 4 bases. The CDR3 bases are TGTGCCAGCAGACCTATACCGGGACAGGGGGTTTACAATGAGCAGTTCTTC. It is translated as CASRPIPGQGVYNEQFF.

Remarks on this clone: Distinct nucleotide sequences in the sample also encode this CDR3. The chain uses TRBV9 and TRBJ1-2; possible D gene TRBD1, 6 bases. The CDR3 length is 14 residues. The V gene lost 0 bases and the J gene lost 4 bases, with 10 bases spanning the gap. Germline-derived CDR1 and CDR2 are SGDLS and YYNGEE. This chain's CDR3 is CASSVVGGAYGYTF. Here the CDR3 DNA reads TGTGCCAGCAGCGTAGTCGGGGGGGCCTATGGCTACACCTTC. Based on the CDR3 plus reference TRBV9 and TRBJ1-2, the full variable domain is DSGVTQTPKHLITATGQRVTLRCSPRSGDLSVYWYQQSLDQGLQFLIQYYNGEERAKGNILERFSAQQFPDLHSELNLSSLELGDSALYFCASSVVGGAYGYTFGSGTRLTVV.

The genes are TRBV9 and TRBJ1-1, with 10 bases fitting TRBD1. This CDR3 region has 18 residues. Germline V gene data show CDR1 as SGDLS and CDR2 as YYNGEE. V lost 3 bases to trimming and J lost 0 bases; unmatched junction nucleotides: 11. CDR3: CASSAYPGQGSMNTEAFF. CDR3 coding DNA: TGTGCCAGCAGCGCCTACCCGGGACAGGGGTCTATGAACACTGAAGCTTTCTTT.

The chain couples TRBV5-1 to TRBJ1-4; TRBD1 might be the D (6 bases). From germline, CDR1 is SGHRS and CDR2 YFSETQ. This CDR3 has 14 amino acids. The V gene lost 1 base and the J gene lost 7 bases, with 11 bases spanning the gap. CDR3 sequence reads: CASSLSPGVEKLFF. The CDR3 DNA follows: TGCGCCAGCAGCTTGTCGCCAGGGGTTGAAAAACTGTTTTTT.

Regarding this clone: This same CDR3 is encoded by further DNA sequences in the sample. This rearrangement joins TRBV25-1 to TRBJ2-1; TRBD2 might be the D (6 bases). Germline-derived CDR1 and CDR2 are MGHDK and SYGVNS. Trimming left V 4 bases short and J 0 bases short, with 7 bases between. This CDR3 has 14 amino acids. The CDR3 protein is CASSAAGSYNEQFF. The CDR3 DNA follows: TGTGCCAGCAGTGCAGCGGGCTCCTACAATGAGCAGTTCTTC.

The genes are TRBV15 and TRBJ1-2; 7 positions match TRBD1. The CDR3 covers 17 residues. Germline trimming cut 1 base from V and 1 base from J; bases unmatched to any gene: 9. CDR1 and CDR2 from the germline V gene are LNHNV and YYDKDF (reference sequence). The DNA for the CDR3 is TGTGCCACCAGCAGAGGAGTAAGACAGGGAAGTAACTATGGCTACACCTTC. It specifies CATSRGVRQGSNYGYTF. Full variable domain (remainder filled in from reference TRBV15 and TRBJ1-2): DAMVIQNPRYQVTQFGKPVTLSCSQTLNHNVMYWYQQKSSQAPKLLFHYYDKDFNNEADTPDNFQSRRPNTSFCFLDIRSPGLGDTAMYLCATSRGVRQGSNYGYTFGSGTRLTVV.

This chain joins TRBV7-2 and TRBJ2-5; TRBD2 agrees at 7 bases. The CDR3 has 14 amino acids. V shed 4 bases, J shed 4 bases, and the junction held 6 bases outside the gene matches. Germline V lookup: CDR1 SGHTA, CDR2 FQGNSA. CDR3 sequence: CASSWGLRAETQYF. Here the CDR3 DNA reads TGTGCCAGCAGCTGGGGACTAAGGGCAGAGACCCAGTACTTC.

The rearrangement uses TRBV29-1 and TRBJ1-2; D remains ambiguous. CDR1 and CDR2 from the germline V gene are SQVTM and ANQGSEA. The germline V and J ends were trimmed by 7 bases and 4 bases, with 13 bases remaining between them. This CDR3 region has 12 residues. The CDR3 is CSAAEPPYGYTF. The CDR3 nucleotides are TGCAGCGCCGCGGAGCCTCCCTATGGCTACACCTTC.

The chain links TRBV29-1 to TRBJ2-3; D possibly uses TRBD1 or TRBD2 (6 bases each). This CDR3 is built from 14 residues. Germline CDR1 SQVTM, CDR2 ANQGSEA. Deletions cut 3 bases from V and 5 bases from J, with 15 bases between. The CDR3 spells CSVDSGANIDTQYF. For the CDR3, the DNA is TGCAGCGTTGATTCGGGGGCCAATATAGATACGCAGTATTTT.

The rearrangement links TRBV6-5 to TRBJ2-6; D call uncertain. The germline CDR1 and CDR2 sequences are MNHEY and SVGAGI. CDR3 length: 15 residues. The ends were cut back, 8 bases at V and 4 bases at J, with 15 bases in the middle. In DNA form, the CDR3 reads TGTGCCAGCCGCCGATCTCTTCTGGGGGCCAACGTCCTGACTTTC. It encodes CASRRSLLGANVLTF.

This clone has a single count. The rearrangement joins TRBV4-2 to TRBJ2-7; 7 bases are shared with TRBD2. Per germline, CDR1 LGHNA and CDR2 YNFKEQ. Trimming removed 0 bases from V and 7 bases from J; junction bases left unmatched: 12. The CDR3 length is 16 residues. The CDR3 bases are TGTGCCAGCAGCCAAGATTTGTGGGGAGGGCCGGGAGAGCAGTACTTC. This gives the protein CASSQDLWGGPGEQYF.

V usage is TRBV2 and J usage is TRBJ1-5; D is possibly TRBD1 (6 bases). Germline V CDR1 and CDR2: SNHLY, FYNNEI. The CDR3 covers 14 residues. Trimming shortened V by 7 bases and J by 7 bases, and 17 bases separated the two germline ends. The DNA for the CDR3 is TGTGCCAGCAATCAACAGGGTACCGGGCAGCCCCAGCATTTT. Protein product: CASNQQGTGQPQHF.